The subject of this entry is one TCR beta chain. Its specificity is not known. As for treatment: roughly 11-day PBMC culture with coronavirus spike peptide pools or control peptides (ViraFEST assay). Positive PCR results dated from March to December 2020, before the US Alpha, Beta and Delta variants. This entry belongs to a study of vaccination and CD4 T cells after COVID-19. About the study: Nasal swab PCR showed SARS-CoV-2 in convalescent patients, under ten with mild and one with severe disease. The convalescents included six males and four females, and among them two were Hispanic while seven were Caucasian.

Trimming removed 4 bases from V and 0 bases from J, with 9 bases in between. The CDR3 covers 15 residues. Germline CDR1 is LNHNV and CDR2 is YYDKDF (reference sequence). An Oncomine TCR Beta short-read assay was used to sequence the DNA from cultured CD4+ T cells. TCRdb used MiXCR to reprocess the PCR reads, holding one entry per CDR3 protein. The sample consists of fewer than 8,500 distinct CDR3 sequences, approximately 66% of them appearing once. This TCR derives from a human donor who had recovered from COVID-19. The rearrangement links TRBV15 to TRBJ1-4; no reliable D call. The material sequenced was CD4+ T cells from blood, cultured in vitro. The CDR3 nucleotides are TGTGCCACCAGCACCGAAGGGACAACTAATGAAAAACTGTTTTTT. This encodes CATSTEGTTNEKLFF.